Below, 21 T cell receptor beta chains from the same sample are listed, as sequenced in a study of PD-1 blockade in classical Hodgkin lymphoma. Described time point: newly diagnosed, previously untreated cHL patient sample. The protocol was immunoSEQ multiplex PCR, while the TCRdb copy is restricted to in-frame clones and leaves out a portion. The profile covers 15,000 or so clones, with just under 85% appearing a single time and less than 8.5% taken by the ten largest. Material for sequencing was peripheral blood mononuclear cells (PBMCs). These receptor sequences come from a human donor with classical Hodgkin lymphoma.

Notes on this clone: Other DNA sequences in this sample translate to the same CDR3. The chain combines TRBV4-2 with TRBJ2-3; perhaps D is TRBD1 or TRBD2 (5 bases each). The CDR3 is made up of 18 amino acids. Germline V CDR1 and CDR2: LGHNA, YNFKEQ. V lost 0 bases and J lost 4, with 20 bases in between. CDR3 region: CASSQDVGGRGAADTQYF. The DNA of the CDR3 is TGTGCCAGCAGCCAAGATGTGGGCGGAAGAGGGGCGGCAGATACGCAGTATTTT.

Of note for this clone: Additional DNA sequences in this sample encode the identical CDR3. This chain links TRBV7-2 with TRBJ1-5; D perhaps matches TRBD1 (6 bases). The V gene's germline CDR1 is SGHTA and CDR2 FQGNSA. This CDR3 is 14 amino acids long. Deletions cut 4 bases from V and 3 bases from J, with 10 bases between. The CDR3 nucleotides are TGTGCCAGCAGCTCCAGGACAGACAATCAGCCCCAGCATTTT. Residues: CASSSRTDNQPQHF.

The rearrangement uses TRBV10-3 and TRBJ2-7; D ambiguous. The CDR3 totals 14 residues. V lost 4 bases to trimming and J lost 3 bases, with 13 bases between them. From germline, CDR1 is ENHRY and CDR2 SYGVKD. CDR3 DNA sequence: TGTGCCATCAGTGTTTCGGCACAGCACTACGAGCAGTACTTC. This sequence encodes CAISVSAQHYEQYF.

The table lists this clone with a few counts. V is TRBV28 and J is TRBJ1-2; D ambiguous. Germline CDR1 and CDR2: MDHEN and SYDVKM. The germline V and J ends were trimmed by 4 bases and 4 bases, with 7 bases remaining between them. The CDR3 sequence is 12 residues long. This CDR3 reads CASSSGLYGYTF. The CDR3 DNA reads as TGTGCCAGCAGTTCGGGCCTCTATGGCTACACCTTC.

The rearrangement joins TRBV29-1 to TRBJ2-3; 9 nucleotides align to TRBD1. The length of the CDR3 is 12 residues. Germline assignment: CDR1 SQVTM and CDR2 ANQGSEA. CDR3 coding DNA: TGCAGGGCCGGGACAGGGCGAGATACGCAGTATTTT. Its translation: CRAGTGRDTQYF.

The CDR3 DNA sequence: TGTGCCAGTAGTATAGATGACCTCTCTGGGGCCAACGTCCTGACTTTC. Its protein is CASSIDDLSGANVLTF. The rearrangement uses TRBV19 and TRBJ2-6; no firm D call. The germline gives CDR1 LNHDA, CDR2 SQIVND (reference sequence). This CDR3 has 16 residues. Trimming took off 0 bases at V and 0 bases at J, with 6 bases between the two ends.

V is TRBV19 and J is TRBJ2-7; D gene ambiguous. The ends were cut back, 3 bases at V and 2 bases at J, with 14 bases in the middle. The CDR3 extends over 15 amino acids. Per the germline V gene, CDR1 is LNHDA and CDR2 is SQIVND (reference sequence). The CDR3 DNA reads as TGTGCCAGTAGTATTTCAGTAGCCGGGCCCTACGAGCAGTACTTC. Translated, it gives CASSISVAGPYEQYF. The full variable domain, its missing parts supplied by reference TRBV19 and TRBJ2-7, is DGGITQSPKYLFRKEGQNVTLSCEQNLNHDAMYWYRQDPGQGLRLIYYSQIVNDFQKGDIAEGYSVSREKKESFPLTVTSAQKNPTAFYLCASSISVAGPYEQYFGPGTRLTVT.

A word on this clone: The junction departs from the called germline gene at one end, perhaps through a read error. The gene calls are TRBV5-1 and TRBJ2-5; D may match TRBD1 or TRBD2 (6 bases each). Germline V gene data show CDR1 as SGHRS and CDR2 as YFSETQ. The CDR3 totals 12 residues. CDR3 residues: CANSTGRETQYF. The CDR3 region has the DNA TGCGCCAACAGCACAGGGAGGGAGACCCAGTACTTC.

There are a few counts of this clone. In DNA, the CDR3 is TGTGCCAGCTCCGCCCCCGGGGGAAACACCATATATTTT. Residues: CASSAPGGNTIYF. The chain combines TRBV25-1 with TRBJ1-3; D remains unclear. The CDR3 is 13 amino acids. With 8 bases removed from V and 4 bases from J, the gap between germline ends came to 12 bases. Per the germline V gene, CDR1 is MGHDK and CDR2 is SYGVNS. Filled out from reference TRBV25-1 and TRBJ1-3, the complete variable domain reads EADIYQTPRYLVIGTGKKITLECSQTMGHDKMYWYQQDPGMELHLIHYSYGVNSTEKGDLSSESTVSRIRTEHFPLTLESARPSHTSQYLCASSAPGGNTIYFGEGSWLTVV.

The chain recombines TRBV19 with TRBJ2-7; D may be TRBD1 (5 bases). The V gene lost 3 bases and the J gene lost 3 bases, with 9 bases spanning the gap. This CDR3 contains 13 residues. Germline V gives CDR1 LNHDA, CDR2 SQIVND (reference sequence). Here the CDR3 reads CASSMGQNYEQYF. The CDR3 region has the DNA TGTGCCAGTAGTATGGGGCAAAACTACGAGCAGTACTTC.

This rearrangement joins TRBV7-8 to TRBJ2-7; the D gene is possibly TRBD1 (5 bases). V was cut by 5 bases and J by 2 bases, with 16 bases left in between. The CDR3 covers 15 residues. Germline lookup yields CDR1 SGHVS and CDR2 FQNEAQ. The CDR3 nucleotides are TGTGCCAGCAGCCCCCTGGGTGTGGGGCCCTACGAGCAGTACTTC. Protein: CASSPLGVGPYEQYF.

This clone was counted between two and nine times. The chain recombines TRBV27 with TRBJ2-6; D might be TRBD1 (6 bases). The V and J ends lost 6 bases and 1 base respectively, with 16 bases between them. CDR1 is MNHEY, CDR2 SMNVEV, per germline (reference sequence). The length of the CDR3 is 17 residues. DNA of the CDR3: TGTGCCAGCAGGGAGTTTGGGCAGGGGTCTGGGGCCAACGTCCTGACTTTC. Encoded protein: CASREFGQGSGANVLTF.

In nucleotides, the CDR3 is TGTGCCATCAGTGAGGACAGTGTGAACACCGGGGAGCTGTTTTTT. It specifies CAISEDSVNTGELFF. This chain uses TRBV10-3 with TRBJ2-2; TRBD1 is a possible D gene (5 bases). Germline lookup yields CDR1 ENHRY and CDR2 SYGVKD. This CDR3 has 15 residues. The ends were cut back, 2 bases at V and 1 base at J, with 8 bases in the middle.

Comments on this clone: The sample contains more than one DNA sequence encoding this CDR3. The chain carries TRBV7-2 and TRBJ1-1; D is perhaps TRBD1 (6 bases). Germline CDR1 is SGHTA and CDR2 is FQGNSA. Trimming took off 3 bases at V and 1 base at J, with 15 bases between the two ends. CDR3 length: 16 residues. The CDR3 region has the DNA TGTGCCAGCAGCTTGAACGGACAGCTACCGAACACTGAAGCTTTCTTT. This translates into CASSLNGQLPNTEAFF.

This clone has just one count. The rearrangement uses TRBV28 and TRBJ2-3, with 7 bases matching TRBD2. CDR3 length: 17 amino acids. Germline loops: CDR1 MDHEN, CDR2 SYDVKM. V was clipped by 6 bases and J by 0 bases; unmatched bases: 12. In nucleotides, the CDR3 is TGTGCCAGCAGCCAAATAACTAGCGTACTAAGCACAGATACGCAGTATTTT. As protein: CASSQITSVLSTDTQYF.

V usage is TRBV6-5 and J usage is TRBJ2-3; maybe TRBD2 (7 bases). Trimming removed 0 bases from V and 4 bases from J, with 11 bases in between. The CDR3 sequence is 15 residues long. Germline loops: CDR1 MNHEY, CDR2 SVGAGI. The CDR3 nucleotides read TGTGCCAGCAGTTACTCGGGGGGGGCCGCAGATACGCAGTATTTT. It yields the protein CASSYSGGAADTQYF.

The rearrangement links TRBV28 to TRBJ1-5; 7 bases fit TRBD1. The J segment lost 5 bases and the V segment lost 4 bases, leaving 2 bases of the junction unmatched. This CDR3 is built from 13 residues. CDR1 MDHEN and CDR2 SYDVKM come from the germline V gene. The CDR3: CASSYRGDQPQHF. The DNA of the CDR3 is TGTGCCAGCAGTTACAGGGGTGATCAGCCCCAGCATTTT.

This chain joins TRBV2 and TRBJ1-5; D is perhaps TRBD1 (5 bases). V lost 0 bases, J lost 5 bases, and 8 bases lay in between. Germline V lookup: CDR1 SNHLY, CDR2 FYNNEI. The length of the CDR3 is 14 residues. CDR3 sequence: CASSEALGDQPQHF. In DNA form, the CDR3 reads TGTGCCAGCAGTGAAGCCCTGGGGGATCAGCCCCAGCATTTT.

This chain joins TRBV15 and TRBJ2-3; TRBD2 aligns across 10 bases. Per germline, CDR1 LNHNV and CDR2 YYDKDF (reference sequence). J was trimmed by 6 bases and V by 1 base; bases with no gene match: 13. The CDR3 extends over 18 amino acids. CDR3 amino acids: CATSRAGLAERAWDTQYF. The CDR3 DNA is TGTGCCACCAGCAGAGCAGGACTAGCGGAGAGGGCGTGGGATACGCAGTATTTT.

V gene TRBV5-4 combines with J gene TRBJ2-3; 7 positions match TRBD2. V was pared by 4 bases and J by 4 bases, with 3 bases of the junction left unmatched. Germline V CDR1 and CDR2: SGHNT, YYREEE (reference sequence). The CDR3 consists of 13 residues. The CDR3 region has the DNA TGTGCCAGCAGCCTGCTAGCGGCAGATACGCAGTATTTT. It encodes CASSLLAADTQYF.

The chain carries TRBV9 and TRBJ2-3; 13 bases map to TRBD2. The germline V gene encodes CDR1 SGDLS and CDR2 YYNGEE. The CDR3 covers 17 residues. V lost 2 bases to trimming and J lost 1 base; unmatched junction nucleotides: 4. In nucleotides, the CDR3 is TGTGCCAGCAGCGTGGGCGGACTAGCGGGAGGCACAGATACGCAGTATTTT. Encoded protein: CASSVGGLAGGTDTQYF.